Below, 22 T cell receptor beta chains from the same sample are listed, as sequenced in a study of post-analysis software for immune sequencing data (dated by TCRdb to between 2015 and 2016). The antigens of these receptors remain unknown. The protocol used for the library was PCR. The sequencer was an Illumina HiSeq 2500. To reduce PCR and sequencing biases, unique molecular identifiers were incorporated into the TCR beta cDNA libraries. TCRdb reprocessing: public reads trimmed at Q25 with fastp, clones called with MiXCR, in-frame beta chains kept. Rows matching on CDR3 protein sequence are summarized as one entry with the most common DNA and genes. A total of about 820,000 distinct CDR3 sequences appear in this sample, under 70% of them only once. The ten largest clones add up to over 4% of the sample. General findings and caveats noted by the study authors: Four or five TRBV segments, including TRBV5-6, TRBV5-1 and TRBV20-1, were significantly more frequent in patients than controls.

The sequencing sample was made of blood. These receptors came from a girl aged 10 to 17 with multiple sclerosis.

The chain links TRBV29-1 to TRBJ1-1; the match to TRBD1 covers 9 bases. This CDR3 spans 12 amino acids. Germline CDR1 is SQVTM and CDR2 is ANQGSEA. V lost 5 bases to trimming and J lost 3 bases; unmatched junction nucleotides: 1. The CDR3 protein is CSVRTGDTEAFF. The CDR3 region has the DNA TGCAGCGTTCGGACAGGGGACACTGAAGCTTTCTTT.

As DNA, the CDR3 is TGCGCCAGCAGTAGTGACCGGGGAGGGAACACTGAAGCTTTCTTT. Residues: CASSSDRGGNTEAFF. The chain joins TRBV10-1 to TRBJ1-1; D gene unclear. Germline V gives CDR1 WNHNN, CDR2 SYGVQD (reference sequence). The CDR3 covers 15 residues. V shed 5 bases and J shed 1 base, with 14 bases lying between them.

This clonotype was counted a few times. The V call is TRBV6-6, the J call TRBJ1-6; TRBD1 agrees at 8 bases. CDR3 length: 14 residues. V lost 4 bases and J lost 9; bases outside the gene matches: 5. Germline-derived CDR1 and CDR2 are MNHNY and SVGAGI (reference sequence). For the CDR3, the DNA is TGTGCCAGCAGTTGGACAGGGAAGCGTTCACCCCTCCACTTT. As protein: CASSWTGKRSPLHF.

In DNA, the CDR3 is TGTGCCAGCAGCTTAGCTAGCGGGCCTAGCACAGATACGCAGTATTTT. This encodes CASSLASGPSTDTQYF. The chain uses TRBV7-6 and TRBJ2-3, with TRBD2 identical over 7 bases. This CDR3 is built from 16 residues. Germline V gene sequence: CDR1 SGHVS, CDR2 FNYEAQ. The trim removed 0 bases at V and 0 bases at J, leaving 3 bases unmatched.

V gene TRBV20-1 combines with J gene TRBJ1-4, with D perhaps TRBD1 (5 bases). CDR3 length: 14 amino acids. V was pared by 3 bases and J by 8 bases, with 16 bases between. CDR1 is DFQATT, CDR2 SNEGSKA, per germline (reference sequence). CDR3 DNA: TGCAGTGCTAGGCCGGGACCTTGGGGGGAAAAACTGTTTTTT. Its translation is CSARPGPWGEKLFF.

This rearrangement joins TRBV3-1 to TRBJ2-5; 8 bases match TRBD2. CDR1 is LGHDT, CDR2 YNNKEL, per germline (reference sequence). V trimming: 1 base; J trimming: 7 bases; junction bases outside the gene matches: 14. The CDR3 covers 17 residues. This CDR3 reads CASSQAASGHSSGTQYF. The CDR3 nucleotides are TGTGCCAGCAGCCAAGCTGCTAGCGGGCACTCCTCCGGGACCCAGTACTTC.

This chain uses TRBV7-9 with TRBJ2-7; 10 positions match TRBD1. V lost 5 bases, J lost 2 bases, and 6 bases stayed unmatched. The CDR3 extends over 15 amino acids. From germline, CDR1 is SEHNR and CDR2 FQNEAQ (reference sequence). CDR3 region: CASSETGGATYEQYF. In DNA form, the CDR3 reads TGTGCCAGCAGCGAGACAGGGGGCGCGACCTACGAGCAGTACTTC.

The chain recombines TRBV6-6 with TRBJ2-4; possibly TRBD2 for D (5 bases). V was shortened by 7 bases and J by 8 bases, with 15 bases between the two germline ends. The germline CDR1 and CDR2 sequences are MNHNY and SVGAGI (reference sequence). This CDR3 is built from 13 residues. The CDR3 region has the DNA TGTGCCAGCATGATCCCGGGGAACGACATTCAGTACTTC. This gives the protein CASMIPGNDIQYF.

The V and J genes are TRBV12-3 or TRBV12-4 and TRBJ2-1, with 9 bases fitting TRBD2. This CDR3 spans 16 amino acids. V lost 2 bases to trimming and J lost 4 bases; unmatched junction nucleotides: 6. The CDR3 spells CASSLSAGGPYNEQFF. In nucleotides, the CDR3 is TGTGCCAGCAGTTTATCCGCGGGAGGGCCTTACAATGAGCAGTTCTTC.

V gene TRBV10-3 combines with J gene TRBJ1-2; 8 bases fit TRBD1. Germline-derived CDR1 and CDR2 are ENHRY and SYGVKD. The trim removed 4 bases at V and 5 bases at J, leaving 6 bases unmatched. The CDR3 consists of 14 residues. The CDR3 protein is CAISVLTGGYGYTF. The CDR3 DNA sequence: TGTGCCATCAGTGTCCTCACAGGGGGTTATGGCTACACCTTC.

This chain connects TRBV20-1 to TRBJ2-3; possible D gene TRBD2, 6 bases. This CDR3 comprises 15 residues. Looked up from germline, CDR1 is DFQATT and CDR2 is SNEGSKA (reference sequence). V lost 5 bases to trimming and J lost 0 bases, with 15 bases between them. CDR3 DNA sequence: TGCAGTGCTTCCTTTGGAGCGGGCAGCACAGATACGCAGTATTTT. Its protein product is CSASFGAGSTDTQYF.

The V and J genes are TRBV20-1 and TRBJ2-3; the match to TRBD2 covers 16 bases. This CDR3 is 17 amino acids long. The junction had 12 bases not matched to a gene; V was cut back by 7 bases and J by 5 bases. Germline CDR1 and CDR2: DFQATT and SNEGSKA (reference sequence). The CDR3 protein is CSVAAGTSGGAEDTQYF. CDR3 sequence (DNA): TGCAGTGTCGCCGCCGGGACTAGCGGGGGGGCAGAAGATACGCAGTATTTT.

This clonotype was seen only once. V gene TRBV6-5 combines with J gene TRBJ2-1, with 7 bases lining up with TRBD1. The CDR3 is made up of 15 amino acids. CDR1 is MNHEY, CDR2 SVGAGI, per germline. The J segment lost 9 bases and the V segment lost 4 bases, leaving 12 bases of the junction unmatched. CDR3 in amino acids: CASSSLTGSRREQFF. The CDR3 DNA reads TGTGCCAGCAGTTCTCTGACAGGGTCAAGACGTGAGCAGTTCTTC.

The chain has TRBV20-1 and TRBJ2-5, with TRBD2 identical over 7 bases. V shed 3 bases, J shed 0 bases, and the junction held 4 bases outside the gene matches. Germline-derived CDR1 and CDR2 are DFQATT and SNEGSKA (reference sequence). The CDR3 is made up of 14 amino acids. The CDR3 DNA sequence: TGCAGTGCTAGGGTAGCGGGTTACCAAGAGACCCAGTACTTC. Protein product: CSARVAGYQETQYF.

The V and J genes are TRBV10-3 and TRBJ2-2, with TRBD1 matching 9 bases. The CDR3 consists of 14 residues. The germline CDR1 and CDR2 sequences are ENHRY and SYGVKD. The V and J ends lost 7 bases and 5 bases, in that order; junction bases with no gene match: 5. CDR3 loop: CAITRTGETGELFF. The CDR3 region has the DNA TGTGCCATCACCCGGACAGGGGAGACCGGGGAGCTGTTTTTT.

Concerning this clonotype: The germline gene is not matched at one end of the junction; a read error may be the cause. CDR3 sequence (DNA): TGTGCCTGCAGTCGGGACCGGTACTCCTACGAGCAGTACTTC. This translates into CACSRDRYSYEQYF. The gene calls are TRBV12-3 or TRBV12-4 and TRBJ2-7; the D gene could be TRBD1 or TRBD2 (5 bases each). CDR3 length equals 14 residues.

This clonotype was recorded a few times. This chain joins TRBV2 and TRBJ2-7; D is ambiguous. CDR1 SNHLY and CDR2 FYNNEI come from the germline V gene. Deletions cut 6 bases from V and 4 bases from J, with 16 bases between. This CDR3 contains 14 residues. The CDR3: CASRSSTLGYEQYF. The CDR3, as DNA: TGTGCCAGCAGGAGCTCAACTCTAGGTTACGAGCAGTACTTC.

This clonotype was observed a few times. V is TRBV12-3 or TRBV12-4 and J is TRBJ1-4; the match to TRBD1 covers 9 bases. CDR3 length: 15 residues. Trimming took 6 bases from V and 6 from J; bases not matched to a gene: 8. The CDR3 DNA is TGTGCCAGCAGCACCTCCGGGACAGGGTATGAAAAACTGTTTTTT. Translation: CASSTSGTGYEKLFF.

The V call is TRBV10-3, the J call TRBJ2-7; perhaps TRBD1 as D (6 bases). Germline-derived CDR1 and CDR2 are ENHRY and SYGVKD. The CDR3 length is 14 residues. Deletions cut 3 bases from V and 4 bases from J, with 13 bases between. CDR3 sequence (DNA): TGTGCCATCAGTGATCCAGGGGATGGGTACGAGCAGTACTTC. It specifies CAISDPGDGYEQYF.

J is TRBJ1-5 and V is TRBV20-1; no firm D call. Germline values: CDR1 DFQATT, CDR2 SNEGSKA (reference sequence). V lost 1 base, J lost 6 bases, and 16 bases lay in between. The CDR3 has 15 residues. The CDR3 nucleotides are TGCAGTGCTAGAGTTCGAACAGCCCCGAGTCAGCCCCAGCATTTT. It is translated as CSARVRTAPSQPQHF.

This clonotype was detected a few times. The chain links TRBV20-1 to TRBJ2-3; 9 bases map to TRBD2. The germline V gene encodes CDR1 DFQATT and CDR2 SNEGSKA (reference sequence). The CDR3 runs to 16 residues. The V gene end was trimmed by 3 bases and the J gene end by 1 base; junction bases not matched to a gene: 8. The CDR3 region is CSASTELAGRTDTQYF. CDR3 DNA: TGCAGTGCTAGTACCGAGCTAGCGGGACGCACAGATACGCAGTATTTT.

A few counts support this clonotype. The gene calls are TRBV12-3 or TRBV12-4 and TRBJ2-7, with D unclear. The CDR3 length is 10 residues. V lost 6 bases, J lost 4 bases, and 4 bases lay in between. In DNA form, the CDR3 reads TGTGCCAGCAGGTTTTACGAGCAGTACTTC. This encodes CASRFYEQYF.